These 19 T cell receptor beta chains share one sample of origin, sequenced in a study of neurological immune-mediated disorders (dated by TCRdb to about 2019). Libraries were built with 5' RACE. The sequencer was an Illumina HiSeq 2500. The raw public data were reprocessed by TCRdb itself: fastp quality trimming at Q25, MiXCR clonotype calling, in-frame beta chains only. CDR3 protein duplicates are merged, each entry listing the most common genes and DNA. The table for this sample lists over 11,000 distinct CDR3 sequences; about 7% of them were counted only once. Approximately 24% of the sample rests with the top ten. The sequenced sample was CD8+ T cells from blood. These receptors were collected from a woman aged 40 to 50 in good health.

In this sample, this clonotype turned up many times. The chain is built from TRBV12-3 or TRBV12-4 and TRBJ2-2; D is ambiguous. CDR3 size: 11 residues. V lost 3 bases, J lost 5 bases, and 1 base lay in between. The CDR3 protein is CASSFTGELFF. The CDR3 region has the DNA TGTGCCAGCAGTTTTACCGGGGAGCTGTTTTTT.

The genes are TRBV7-9 and TRBJ2-3; D is possibly TRBD1 or TRBD2 (5 bases each). Between the trimmed V and J ends, which lost 0 bases and 3 bases, there was a span of 7 bases. Germline V gene data show CDR1 as SEHNR and CDR2 as FQNEAQ (reference sequence). The CDR3 has 14 residues. For the CDR3, the DNA is TGTGCCAGCAGCTTAGCATGGGGGACAGATACGCAGTATTTT. Protein product: CASSLAWGTDTQYF.

This clonotype occurred many times. The chain combines TRBV7-9 with TRBJ2-7; D remains unclear. The V gene's germline CDR1 is SEHNR and CDR2 FQNEAQ (reference sequence). The CDR3 totals 10 residues. The germline V and J ends were trimmed by 8 bases and 6 bases, with 8 bases remaining between them. CDR3 protein: CASRGTEQYF. The CDR3 nucleotides read TGTGCCAGCCGAGGAACCGAGCAGTACTTC.

This clonotype appeared many times. This rearrangement joins TRBV7-2 to TRBJ1-6, with TRBD1 matching 7 bases. The V gene's germline CDR1 is SGHTA and CDR2 FQGNSA. The CDR3 sequence is 14 residues long. V lost 6 bases and J lost 7; bases outside the gene matches: 6. CDR3 nucleotides: TGTGCCAGCAGATACGGGACAGACAATTCACCCCTCCACTTT. Translation: CASRYGTDNSPLHF. The whole variable domain, filled in from reference TRBV7-2 and TRBJ1-6, reads GAGVSQSPSNKVTEKGKDVELRCDPISGHTALYWYRQSLGQGLEFLIYFQGNSAPDKSGLPSDRFSAERTGGSVSTLTIQRTQQEDSAVYLCASRYGTDNSPLHFGNGTRLTVT.

Ten or more counts support this clonotype. The chain employs TRBV14 and TRBJ2-1, with a weak D call TRBD2 (5 bases). Germline CDR1 and CDR2: SGHDN and FVKESK. This CDR3 is 13 amino acids long. V lost 5 bases and J 9 bases, leaving 14 bases between the germline ends. The CDR3 reads CASSLQGLSEQFF. DNA of the CDR3: TGTGCCAGCAGCTTACAAGGACTGAGTGAGCAGTTCTTC.

This clonotype came up many times. This chain links TRBV11-2 with TRBJ2-2, with D hard to call. The CDR3 runs to 11 residues. Trimming cost V 1 base and J 9 bases, with 3 bases left between them. CDR1 SGHAT and CDR2 FQNNGV come from the germline V gene. CDR3 DNA sequence: TGTGCCAGCAGCTTAGGGTGGGAGCTGTTTTTT. Its protein is CASSLGWELFF.

This clonotype occurred many times. CDR3 sequence reads: CASSVGLAGSHEQFF. The CDR3 DNA reads TGTGCCAGCAGCGTAGGGCTAGCGGGGAGCCATGAGCAGTTCTTC. The V and J genes are TRBV9 and TRBJ2-1, with 9 bases identical to TRBD2. J lost 8 bases, V lost 0 bases, and 6 bases had no gene match. This CDR3 comprises 15 residues. Looked up from germline, CDR1 is SGDLS and CDR2 is YYNGEE.

There are many counts of this clonotype. The chain is built from TRBV5-6 and TRBJ2-2; D possibly corresponds to TRBD2 (7 bases). The CDR3 covers 13 residues. From germline, CDR1 is SGHDT and CDR2 YYEEEE. V was clipped by 6 bases and J by 6 bases, with 12 bases between them. This chain's CDR3 is CASTEGGAGELFF. The DNA of the CDR3 is TGTGCCAGCACCGAAGGGGGGGCCGGGGAGCTGTTTTTT.

This clonotype was found many times. The genes are TRBV6-1 and TRBJ2-1, with 8 bases that match TRBD1. The length of the CDR3 is 14 residues. With V trimmed by 3 bases and J by 13 bases, 11 bases remained unmatched. Germline V CDR1 and CDR2: MNHNS, SASEGT. This CDR3 reads CASSEGQDTALQFF. The CDR3, as DNA: TGTGCCAGCAGTGAGGGACAGGATACCGCACTACAGTTCTTC.

Many counts were recorded for this clonotype. This sequence joins TRBV7-9 and TRBJ1-6; 7 nucleotides align to TRBD1. J lost 4 bases, V lost 8 bases, and 5 bases had no gene match. This CDR3 has 14 amino acids. Germline V lookup: CDR1 SEHNR, CDR2 FQNEAQ (reference sequence). CDR3 nucleotide sequence: TGTGCCAGCCAAGCCAGGGGGTATAATTCACCCCTCCACTTT. It specifies CASQARGYNSPLHF. Combining the CDR3 with reference TRBV7-9 and TRBJ1-6 gives the whole variable domain DTGVSQNPRHKITKRGQNVTFRCDPISEHNRLYWYRQTLGQGPEFLTYFQNEAQLEKSRLLSDRFSAERPKGSFSTLEIQRTEQGDSAMYLCASQARGYNSPLHFGNGTRLTVT.

This clonotype was observed at least ten times. This chain links TRBV18 with TRBJ2-3; D might be TRBD2 (5 bases). Germline CDR1 reads KGHSH; CDR2 reads LQKENI. Trimming pared 5 bases from V and 2 bases from J, leaving 8 bases between. The CDR3 covers 13 residues. The CDR3 region has the DNA TGTGCCAGCTCAAGGCTAGCCACAGATACGCAGTATTTT. Residues: CASSRLATDTQYF.

This clonotype was seen many times. The chain couples TRBV5-1 to TRBJ2-1; the D is unclear. V gave up 3 bases and J gave up 0 bases, with 10 bases separating them. This CDR3 comprises 15 residues. Germline V lookup: CDR1 SGHRS, CDR2 YFSETQ. CDR3 region: CASSWAPSSYNEQFF. Written as DNA, the CDR3 is TGCGCCAGCAGCTGGGCCCCGAGCTCCTACAATGAGCAGTTCTTC. Full variable domain (rest looked up from reference TRBV5-1 and TRBJ2-1): KAGVTQTPRYLIKTRGQQVTLSCSPISGHRSVSWYQQTPGQGLQFLFEYFSETQRNKGNFPGRFSGRQFSNSRSEMNVSTLELGDSALYLCASSWAPSSYNEQFFGPGTRLTVL.

At least ten counts were recorded for this clonotype. The chain uses TRBV4-1 and TRBJ1-6; TRBD1 aligns across 7 bases. Germline values: CDR1 MGHRA, CDR2 YSYEKL. Losses at the gene ends were 5 bases for V and 0 bases for J; bases not matched to a gene: 13. This CDR3 is 19 amino acids long. CDR3 in amino acids: CASSLTGRPGSSYNSPLHF. The CDR3 region has the DNA TGCGCCAGCAGCTTGACAGGGCGTCCAGGGAGCTCCTATAATTCACCCCTCCACTTT.

This clonotype came up many times. This chain connects TRBV12-3 or TRBV12-4 to TRBJ2-3; 7 nucleotides match TRBD2. J lost 2 bases, V lost 7 bases, and 6 bases had no gene match. The CDR3 spans 14 residues. The CDR3 DNA is TGTGCCAGCAAGGTTGCGGGAGACACAGATACGCAGTATTTT. It encodes CASKVAGDTDTQYF.

There are many counts of this clonotype. The rearrangement joins TRBV20-1 to TRBJ1-2; TRBD1 agrees at 8 bases. Losses at the gene ends were 4 bases for V and 7 bases for J; bases not matched to a gene: 8. Per germline, CDR1 DFQATT and CDR2 SNEGSKA (reference sequence). The CDR3 has 13 residues. Here the CDR3 reads CSAIDQGAVGYTF. As DNA, the CDR3 is TGCAGTGCTATAGACCAGGGGGCTGTTGGCTACACCTTC.

In this sample, this clonotype turned up many times. The chain uses TRBV18 and TRBJ2-3, with TRBD1 matching over 7 bases. The CDR3 consists of 14 residues. The germline CDR1 and CDR2 sequences are KGHSH and LQKENI. J was trimmed by 3 bases and V by 6 bases; bases with no gene match: 6. The CDR3 loop reads CASSPRDRTDTQYF. The CDR3 DNA sequence: TGTGCCAGCTCCCCCCGGGACAGAACAGATACGCAGTATTTT.

At least ten counts were recorded for this clonotype. J is TRBJ2-5 and V is TRBV7-9; TRBD1 matches 7 bases. The V and J ends lost 5 bases and 2 bases, in that order; junction bases with no gene match: 2. The CDR3 is made up of 13 amino acids. Germline CDR1 reads SEHNR; CDR2 reads FQNEAQ (reference sequence). The CDR3 DNA is TGTGCCAGCAGCCAGACAGGGCAAGAGACCCAGTACTTC. This sequence encodes CASSQTGQETQYF. The full variable domain, rest sourced from reference TRBV7-9 and TRBJ2-5, is DTGVSQNPRHKITKRGQNVTFRCDPISEHNRLYWYRQTLGQGPEFLTYFQNEAQLEKSRLLSDRFSAERPKGSFSTLEIQRTEQGDSAMYLCASSQTGQETQYFGPGTRLLVL.

This clonotype came up many times. This chain uses TRBV27 with TRBJ2-3; a possible D gene is TRBD2 (5 bases). V was shortened by 5 bases and J by 1 base, with 13 bases between the two germline ends. Germline V gives CDR1 MNHEY, CDR2 SMNVEV (reference sequence). The CDR3 runs 15 residues. This CDR3 reads CASSRDYRGTDTQYF. DNA of the CDR3: TGTGCCAGCAGTAGAGACTACCGGGGCACAGATACGCAGTATTTT.

This clonotype has a count of ten or more. The J gene is TRBJ2-5, the V gene TRBV7-9, with a weak D call TRBD1 (6 bases). The CDR3 spans 15 residues. The germline gives CDR1 SEHNR, CDR2 FQNEAQ (reference sequence). V was cut by 5 bases and J by 4 bases, with 17 bases left in between. DNA for the CDR3: TGTGCCAGCAGCACTAACAGGGAGCGAGGAGAGACCCAGTACTTC. Protein sequence: CASSTNRERGETQYF.